The 16 T cell receptor beta chains presented below share a single source sample, sequenced in a study of a mutant IDH1 vaccine in newly diagnosed glioma. Specified time point: week 11, during vaccination. Mutant IDH1 20-mer peptide, at 300 ug, made up each vaccine dose, with topical imiquimod. Their target antigens are unknown. Method: immunoSEQ multiplex PCR; TCRdb's copy keeps in-frame clones and lacks some. The top ten clones hold around 5.5% of a sample with some 130,000 clones, about 82% of them seen once. The sequencing used PBMCs, collected from a glioma patient whose treatment included an IDH1 peptide vaccine. These receptors all come from a man in his forties with glioma.

This sequence joins TRBV15 and TRBJ1-3; 9 bases line up with TRBD1. This CDR3 is built from 18 residues. Germline V gives CDR1 LNHNV, CDR2 YYDKDF (reference sequence). V lost 1 base to trimming and J lost 7 bases; unmatched junction nucleotides: 14. In DNA, the CDR3 is TGTGCCACCAGCAGAGTTCGAGACGGGACAGGGTTTAGGAACACCATATATTTT. Its protein product is CATSRVRDGTGFRNTIYF.

J is TRBJ1-6 and V is TRBV7-9, with TRBD1 matching over 7 bases. With 7 bases clipped from V and 6 bases from J, the junction kept 6 bases outside the gene matches. The germline gives CDR1 SEHNR, CDR2 FQNEAQ (reference sequence). CDR3 size: 14 residues. CDR3 region: CASNGAGGNSPLHF. The CDR3 DNA follows: TGTGCCAGCAATGGGGCAGGGGGTAATTCACCCCTCCACTTT.

The genes are TRBV15 and TRBJ2-1; 7 bases align to TRBD2. Losses at the gene ends were 8 bases for V and 2 bases for J; bases not matched to a gene: 6. Germline CDR1 and CDR2: LNHNV and YYDKDF (reference sequence). The CDR3 covers 14 residues. This CDR3 is CATEAGRTYNEQFF. In nucleotides, the CDR3 is TGTGCCACCGAAGCGGGGCGGACCTACAATGAGCAGTTCTTC.

V gene TRBV29-1 combines with J gene TRBJ2-1; D gene unclear. V gave up 3 bases and J gave up 2 bases, with 8 bases separating them. Germline CDR1 SQVTM, CDR2 ANQGSEA. This CDR3 has 13 amino acids. The CDR3 loop reads CSVDTVTYNEQFF. The CDR3 DNA is TGCAGCGTTGACACGGTGACCTACAATGAGCAGTTCTTC.

The chain carries TRBV2 and TRBJ2-7, with 9 bases matching TRBD1. Germline V gene data show CDR1 as SNHLY and CDR2 as FYNNEI. Trimming took 6 bases from V and 3 from J; bases not matched to a gene: 3. The CDR3 has 13 residues. The CDR3 region is CASSPDRGYEQYF. CDR3 nucleotides: TGTGCCAGCAGCCCGGACAGGGGCTACGAGCAGTACTTC. Full variable domain (rest looked up from reference TRBV2 and TRBJ2-7): EPEVTQTPSHQVTQMGQEVILRCVPISNHLYFYWYRQILGQKVEFLVSFYNNEISEKSEIFDDQFSVERPDGSNFTLKIRSTKLEDSAMYFCASSPDRGYEQYFGPGTRLTVT.

This clone was counted once. Other DNA sequences of this sample code for an identical CDR3. The chain's CDR3 is CASSPSSGVGTEAFF. CDR3 sequence (DNA): TGTGCCAGCAGCCCGTCGTCTGGGGTTGGCACTGAAGCTTTCTTT. The V and J genes are TRBV7-2 and TRBJ1-1; no clear D. CDR1 SGHTA and CDR2 FQGNSA come from the germline V gene. Deletions cut 5 bases from V and 4 bases from J, with 17 bases between. The CDR3 totals 15 residues.

In the case of this clone: This may stem from a read error, because a much larger clone lies one nucleotide away. CDR3 DNA sequence: TGTGCCAGCAGCTTAGATGCAGATACGCAGTATTTT. Amino acids: CASSLDADTQYF. The rearrangement uses TRBV7-9 and TRBJ2-3; D remains ambiguous. In germline, CDR1 is SEHNR, CDR2 FQNEAQ (reference sequence). The CDR3 loop spans 12 amino acids. Trimming shortened V by 1 base and J by 4 bases, and 3 bases separated the two germline ends.

V and J are TRBV27 and TRBJ2-3; D ambiguous. The V gene lost 1 base and the J gene lost 5 bases, with 10 bases spanning the gap. The CDR3 is 14 amino acids. Germline V gene lookup returns CDR1 MNHEY and CDR2 SMNVEV (reference sequence). The CDR3 reads CASSLYLREDTQYF. The CDR3 DNA sequence: TGTGCCAGCAGTTTATATCTTCGAGAAGATACGCAGTATTTT.

In this sample, this clone turned up a few times. The chain links TRBV19 to TRBJ1-1, with TRBD1 matching 7 bases. Germline values: CDR1 LNHDA, CDR2 SQIVND (reference sequence). There are 14 residues in the CDR3. Germline trimming cut 5 bases from V and 4 bases from J; bases unmatched to any gene: 7. The CDR3 loop reads CASSSDRVGTEAFF. The CDR3, as DNA: TGTGCCAGTAGTTCAGACAGGGTTGGCACTGAAGCTTTCTTT. Using reference TRBV19 and TRBJ1-1 for the parts outside the CDR3, the full variable domain is DGGITQSPKYLFRKEGQNVTLSCEQNLNHDAMYWYRQDPGQGLRLIYYSQIVNDFQKGDIAEGYSVSREKKESFPLTVTSAQKNPTAFYLCASSSDRVGTEAFFGQGTRLTVV.

Of note for this clone: The same CDR3 also results from other DNA sequences found in this sample. The chain combines TRBV14 with TRBJ1-1; the match to TRBD1 covers 9 bases. CDR1 and CDR2 (germline): SGHDN, FVKESK. Trimming took 4 bases from V and 5 from J; bases not matched to a gene: 2. The CDR3 covers 13 residues. The CDR3 protein is CASSLGQGTEAFF. DNA for the CDR3: TGTGCCAGCAGCCTCGGACAGGGGACTGAAGCTTTCTTT.

The chain recombines TRBV7-9 with TRBJ2-1, with 9 positions matching TRBD1. CDR3 length: 14 amino acids. Losses at the gene ends were 8 bases for V and 6 bases for J; bases not matched to a gene: 8. Germline V gene lookup returns CDR1 SEHNR and CDR2 FQNEAQ (reference sequence). CDR3 residues: CASRTGGVINEQFF. The DNA for the CDR3 is TGTGCCAGCCGTACAGGGGGCGTTATCAATGAGCAGTTCTTC. The whole variable domain, remainder taken from reference TRBV7-9 and TRBJ2-1, is DTGVSQNPRHKITKRGQNVTFRCDPISEHNRLYWYRQTLGQGPEFLTYFQNEAQLEKSRLLSDRFSAERPKGSFSTLEIQRTEQGDSAMYLCASRTGGVINEQFFGPGTRLTVL.

The chain recombines TRBV27 with TRBJ1-1; maybe TRBD1 (6 bases). The V gene's germline CDR1 is MNHEY and CDR2 SMNVEV (reference sequence). Trimming removed 2 bases from V and 5 bases from J, with 12 bases in between. The CDR3 contains 14 residues. CDR3 coding DNA: TGTGCCAGCAGTTTACTGGGGGCTGGGACTGAAGCTTTCTTT. Amino acids: CASSLLGAGTEAFF.

The chain carries TRBV7-9 and TRBJ2-1; 8 bases match TRBD1. The CDR3 extends over 17 amino acids. J lost 3 bases, V lost 3 bases, and 10 bases had no gene match. From germline, CDR1 is SEHNR and CDR2 FQNEAQ (reference sequence). The DNA of the CDR3 is TGTGCCAGCAGCTTCTCCGCGCGACAGGGGATCTACAATGAGCAGTTCTTC. Translating it yields CASSFSARQGIYNEQFF. Based on the CDR3 plus reference TRBV7-9 and TRBJ2-1, the full variable domain is DTGVSQNPRHKITKRGQNVTFRCDPISEHNRLYWYRQTLGQGPEFLTYFQNEAQLEKSRLLSDRFSAERPKGSFSTLEIQRTEQGDSAMYLCASSFSARQGIYNEQFFGPGTRLTVL.

The chain uses TRBV6-1 and TRBJ2-7; D is ambiguous. V was cut by 10 bases and J by 0 bases, with 10 bases left in between. Germline CDR1 and CDR2: MNHNS and SASEGT. The CDR3 extends over 12 amino acids. The CDR3 DNA reads TGTGCCACCTCGGCTAACTCCTACGAGCAGTACTTC. This translates into CATSANSYEQYF.

This chain links TRBV13 with TRBJ2-7, with a possible D match to TRBD2 (5 bases). Trimming shortened V by 5 bases and J by 2 bases, and 10 bases separated the two germline ends. The CDR3 has 13 amino acids. CDR1 and CDR2 from the germline V gene are PRHDT and FYEKMQ (reference sequence). The CDR3 region is CASSRRGAYEQYF. Written as DNA, the CDR3 is TGTGCCAGCAGCCGACGGGGTGCCTACGAGCAGTACTTC.

V gene TRBV4-3 combines with J gene TRBJ2-7, with 7 positions matching TRBD2. J gave up 6 bases and V 2 bases, and 7 bases lay outside the gene matches. The germline gives CDR1 LGHNA, CDR2 YSLEER. This CDR3 is built from 14 residues. CDR3 in DNA: TGCGCCAGCAGCCAAACGACTAGCCAGGGCGAGCAGTACTTC. This sequence encodes CASSQTTSQGEQYF.